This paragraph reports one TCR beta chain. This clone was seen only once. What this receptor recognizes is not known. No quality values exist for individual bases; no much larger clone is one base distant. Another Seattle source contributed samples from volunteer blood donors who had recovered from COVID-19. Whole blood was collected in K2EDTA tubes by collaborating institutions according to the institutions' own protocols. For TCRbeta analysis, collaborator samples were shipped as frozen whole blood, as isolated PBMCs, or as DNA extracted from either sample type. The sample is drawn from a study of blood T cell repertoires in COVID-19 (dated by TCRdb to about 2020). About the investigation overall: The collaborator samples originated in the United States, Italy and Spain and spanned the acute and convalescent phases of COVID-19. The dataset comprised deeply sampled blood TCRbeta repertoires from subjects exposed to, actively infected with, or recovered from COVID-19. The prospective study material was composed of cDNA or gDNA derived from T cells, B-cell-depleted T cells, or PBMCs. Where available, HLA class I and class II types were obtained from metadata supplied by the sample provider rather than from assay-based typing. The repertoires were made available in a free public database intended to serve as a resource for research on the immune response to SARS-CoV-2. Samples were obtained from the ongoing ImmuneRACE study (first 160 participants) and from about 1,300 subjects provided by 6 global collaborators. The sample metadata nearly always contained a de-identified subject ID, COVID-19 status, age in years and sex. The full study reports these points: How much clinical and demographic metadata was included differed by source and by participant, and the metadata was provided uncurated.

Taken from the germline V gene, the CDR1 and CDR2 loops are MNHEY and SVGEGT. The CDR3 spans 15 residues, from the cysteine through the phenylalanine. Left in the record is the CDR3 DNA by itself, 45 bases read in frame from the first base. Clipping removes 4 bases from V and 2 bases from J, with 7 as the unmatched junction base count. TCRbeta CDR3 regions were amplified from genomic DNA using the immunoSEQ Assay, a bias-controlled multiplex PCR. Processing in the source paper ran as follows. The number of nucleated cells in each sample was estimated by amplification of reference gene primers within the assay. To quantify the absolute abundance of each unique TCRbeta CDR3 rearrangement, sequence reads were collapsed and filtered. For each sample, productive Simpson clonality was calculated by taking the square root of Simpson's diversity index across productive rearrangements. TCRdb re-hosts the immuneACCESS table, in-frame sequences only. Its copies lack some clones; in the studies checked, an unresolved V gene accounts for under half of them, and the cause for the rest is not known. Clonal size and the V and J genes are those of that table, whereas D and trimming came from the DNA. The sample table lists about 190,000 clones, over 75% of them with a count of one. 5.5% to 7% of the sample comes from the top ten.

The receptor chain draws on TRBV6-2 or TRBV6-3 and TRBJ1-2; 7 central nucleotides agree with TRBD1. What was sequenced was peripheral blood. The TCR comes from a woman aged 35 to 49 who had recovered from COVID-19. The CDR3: CASSLQGQKNYGYTF. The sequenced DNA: TGTGCCAGCAGTTTGCAGGGACAGAAGAACTATGGCTACACCTTC.